What follows describes a single T cell receptor beta chain. This record belongs to a study of shared clonotypes between healthy human individuals. The V and J ends lost 4 bases and 8 bases respectively, with 17 bases between them. This CDR3 has 15 residues. Germline V lookup: CDR1 MGHDK, CDR2 SYGVNS. Assay: immunoSEQ multiplex PCR; the TCRdb copy retains only in-frame clones and omits some. The sample carries around 2.5 million clones, roughly 93% recorded once. The sample consisted of naive CD4+ T cells from PBMCs. Sample subset: CD45RA+ positively selected. The sequence derives from a young man in good health. Some clones in this sample may be carry-over from other donors' samples. The genes are TRBV25-1 and TRBJ1-4; tentative D call: TRBD1 (5 bases). The CDR3 bases are TGTGCCAGCAGTGCCACAGGCCCTTTAGGGGAAAAACTGTTTTTT. It specifies CASSATGPLGEKLFF.